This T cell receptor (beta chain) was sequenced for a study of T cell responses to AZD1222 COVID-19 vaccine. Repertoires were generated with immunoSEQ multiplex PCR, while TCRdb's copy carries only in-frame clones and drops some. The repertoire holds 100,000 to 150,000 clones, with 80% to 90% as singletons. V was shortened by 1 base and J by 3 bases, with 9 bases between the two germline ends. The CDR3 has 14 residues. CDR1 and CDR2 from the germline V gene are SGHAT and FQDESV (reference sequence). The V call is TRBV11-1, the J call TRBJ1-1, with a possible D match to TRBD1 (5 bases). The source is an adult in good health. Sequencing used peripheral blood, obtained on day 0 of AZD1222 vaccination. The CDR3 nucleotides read TGTGCCAGCAGCTTAGATCGGGGGGACACTGAAGCTTTCTTT. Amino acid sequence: CASSLDRGDTEAFF.